A selection of T cell receptor beta chains follows, all from one sample in a study of technical replicates of blood from a handful of donors. TCRdb's copy holds only in-frame clones and misses some; the assay was immunoSEQ multiplex PCR. The sample yields about 87,000 clones, 95% seen once. Sequences were obtained from T cells isolated from PBMCs. The origin of the receptors is a human donor in good health. The CDR3 runs from the conserved cysteine through the conserved F or W. The D gene is left open where the match is weak. Clone size is stated in some rows and not others, as once, few, many or a class when expanded.

V	length	size	J	D	CDR3	DNA
TRBV28	15	NA	TRBJ2-7	NA	CASSLWGGGIYEQYF	TGTGCCAGCAGTTTATGGGGTGGAGGAATCTACGAGCAGTACTTC
TRBV7-2	14	few	TRBJ2-1	NA	CASSSRRQGGEQFF	TGTGCCAGCAGCTCACGGAGACAGGGAGGTGAGCAGTTCTTC
TRBV19	18	NA	TRBJ2-1	TRBD2	CASRRSLAGKADYNEQFF	TGTGCCAGTAGAAGATCTTTAGCGGGAAAAGCTGACTACAATGAGCAGTTCTTC
TRBV29-1	14	NA	TRBJ2-2	NA	CSVEFGGLTGELFF	TGCAGCGTTGAATTCGGAGGACTCACCGGGGAGCTGTTTTTT
TRBV27	14	NA	TRBJ1-5	NA	CASSSRDTNQPQHF	TGTGCCAGCAGCTCCCGGGACACAAATCAGCCCCAGCATTTT
TRBV27	18	once	TRBJ2-7	TRBD2	CASSLRLAGGGVSYEQYF	TGTGCCAGCAGTTTAAGGCTAGCGGGAGGAGGCGTCTCCTACGAGCAGTACTTC
TRBV30	15	NA	TRBJ1-3	NA	CAWSVPGLSADTIYF	TGTGCCTGGAGTGTACCGGGACTCTCTGCGGACACCATATATTTT
TRBV2	13	once	TRBJ1-2	NA	CASTQGFGYGYTF	TGTGCCAGCACCCAGGGGTTTGGCTATGGCTACACCTTC
TRBV7-9	19	NA	TRBJ1-2	NA	CASSLFVLTRTYANYGYTF	TGTGCCAGCAGCTTATTCGTACTAACCCGGACTTATGCTAACTATGGCTACACCTTC
TRBV2	13	NA	TRBJ2-7	NA	CASSDRGVGEQYF	TGTGCCAGCAGTGATCGGGGAGTCGGCGAGCAGTACTTC
TRBV11-2	16	NA	TRBJ2-1	NA	CASSFPTTSSYNEQFF	TGTGCCAGCAGCTTTCCAACTACCAGCTCCTACAATGAGCAGTTCTTC
TRBV9	17	NA	TRBJ2-2	TRBD2	CASSVPRRGLNTGELFF	TGTGCCAGCAGCGTCCCAAGACGGGGACTAAACACCGGGGAGCTGTTTTTT
TRBV28	14	NA	TRBJ1-1	TRBD1	CASTQTGFRPEAFF	TGTGCCAGCACCCAGACAGGGTTCAGGCCTGAAGCTTTCTTT
TRBV29-1	13	NA	TRBJ1-1	NA	CSASRVGGTEAFF	TGCAGCGCTAGTCGGGTTGGAGGCACTGAAGCTTTCTTT
TRBV7-3	14	NA	TRBJ2-1	TRBD1	CASIVDRGYNEQFF	TGTGCCAGCATCGTAGACAGGGGCTACAATGAGCAGTTCTTC
TRBV10-3	14	NA	TRBJ2-1	TRBD2	CAIPSGKSENEQFF	TGTGCCATCCCTAGCGGGAAGTCAGAGAATGAGCAGTTCTTC
TRBV4-2	16	NA	TRBJ1-1	NA	CASSQDIRQWNTEAFF	TGTGCCAGCAGCCAAGATATCCGCCAGTGGAACACTGAAGCTTTCTTT
TRBV11-3	17	NA	TRBJ2-3	TRBD2	CASSLGPFQRETDTQYF	TGTGCCAGCAGCTTGGGGCCATTCCAGCGGGAGACAGATACGCAGTATTTT
TRBV5-1	14	NA	TRBJ2-3	NA	CASSLSTSTDTQYF	TGCGCCAGCAGCTTGTCGACTAGCACAGATACGCAGTATTTT
TRBV5-1	15	NA	TRBJ1-2	NA	CASSPGAGSNYGYTF	TGCGCCAGCAGCCCTGGTGCGGGTTCTAACTATGGCTACACCTTC
TRBV6-5	13	NA	TRBJ2-3	NA	CASSWGSTDTQYF	TGTGCCAGCAGTTGGGGCAGCACAGATACGCAGTATTTT
TRBV21-1	13	NA	TRBJ2-7	NA	CASIPGGSYEQYF	TGTGCCAGCATCCCAGGGGGCTCCTACGAGCAGTACTTC
TRBV10-3	14	NA	TRBJ2-5	NA	CAISESGSLETQYF	TGTGCCATCAGCGAGTCCGGGAGTCTTGAGACCCAGTACTTC
TRBV2	14	NA	TRBJ2-2	NA	CASSVQMNTGELFF	TGTGCCAGCAGCGTGCAGATGAACACCGGGGAGCTGTTTTTT
TRBV25-1	13	NA	TRBJ1-2	TRBD1	CASGKTGVDGYTF	TGTGCCAGCGGTAAGACAGGGGTGGATGGCTACACCTTC
TRBV9	16	NA	TRBJ2-3	NA	CASSGFLASYTDTQYF	TGTGCCAGCAGCGGATTCCTAGCGAGCTACACAGATACGCAGTATTTT
TRBV4-1	14	NA	TRBJ1-2	NA	CASSQQTGSYGYTF	TGCGCCAGCAGCCAACAGACAGGCTCCTATGGCTACACCTTC
TRBV6-5	11	NA	TRBJ2-7	TRBD2	CASGRGNEQYF	TGTGCCAGCGGGAGGGGCAACGAGCAGTACTTC
TRBV23-1	18	once	TRBJ2-3	TRBD2	CASSPTEIPGGYTDTQYF	TGCGCCAGCAGTCCTACGGAGATACCGGGAGGGTACACAGATACGCAGTATTTT
TRBV7-8	15	NA	TRBJ1-2	NA	CASSLYGTGGHGYTF	TGTGCCAGCAGCTTATACGGCACAGGAGGGCATGGCTACACCTTC
TRBV19	13	once	TRBJ2-7	NA	CASSSGLSYEQYF	TGTGCCAGTAGTAGCGGCCTATCCTACGAGCAGTACTTC
TRBV7-2	16	NA	TRBJ2-2	TRBD2	CASSPRGLQNTGELFF	TGTGCCAGCAGCCCGCGGGGACTACAGAACACCGGGGAGCTGTTTTTT
TRBV21-1	21	NA	TRBJ2-3	NA	CASRKRGGRLAGPGCTDTQYF	TGTGCCAGCAGGAAGAGGGGTGGGCGACTAGCGGGCCCGGGATGCACAGATACGCAGTATTTT
TRBV29-1	15	NA	TRBJ2-7	TRBD2	CSVELGTSEAYEQYF	TGCAGCGTTGAATTAGGGACTAGCGAAGCCTACGAGCAGTACTTC
TRBV6-5	14	NA	TRBJ2-7	NA	CASSTRGPYYEQYF	TGTGCCAGCAGTACCCGAGGGCCGTACTACGAGCAGTACTTC
TRBV6-1	15	NA	TRBJ2-1	TRBD2	CASSSGGTSGSEQFF	TGTGCCAGCAGTTCAGGGGGGACTAGCGGAAGTGAGCAGTTCTTC
TRBV25-1	13	NA	TRBJ1-5	NA	CASSERRDGPQHF	TGTGCCAGCAGTGAACGGAGAGACGGGCCCCAGCATTTT
TRBV5-6	17	NA	TRBJ1-5	TRBD1	CASSPILREDRDQPQHF	TGTGCCAGCAGCCCAATCCTCCGCGAGGACAGGGATCAGCCCCAGCATTTT
TRBV27	15	once	TRBJ2-7	NA	CASSFFGGPFYEQYF	TGTGCCAGCAGTTTTTTTGGAGGTCCGTTCTACGAGCAGTACTTC
TRBV29-1	16	NA	TRBJ2-7	TRBD2	CSVEDRSGRGSYEQYF	TGCAGCGTTGAAGATCGTAGCGGGAGGGGGTCCTACGAGCAGTACTTC
TRBV9	14	NA	TRBJ2-7	TRBD2	CASSGTSGSYEQYF	TGTGCCAGCAGCGGGACTAGCGGCTCCTACGAGCAGTACTTC
TRBV9	15	NA	TRBJ2-7	TRBD2	CASSVGLAASYEQYF	TGTGCCAGCAGCGTAGGACTAGCGGCCTCCTACGAGCAGTACTTC
TRBV9	15	NA	TRBJ1-2	TRBD1	CASSAGQGPLYGYTF	TGTGCCAGCAGCGCCGGACAGGGCCCTCTCTATGGCTACACCTTC
TRBV28	14	NA	TRBJ1-2	NA	CASSSDRRFYGYTF	TGTGCCAGCAGTTCCGACAGGAGGTTTTATGGCTACACCTTC
TRBV19	13	NA	TRBJ2-5	NA	CASSPDSQETQYF	TGTGCCAGTAGCCCGGACTCTCAAGAGACCCAGTACTTC
TRBV7-8	14	NA	TRBJ2-7	NA	CASSLLGTYYEQYF	TGTGCCAGCAGCTTATTGGGGACTTACTACGAGCAGTACTTC